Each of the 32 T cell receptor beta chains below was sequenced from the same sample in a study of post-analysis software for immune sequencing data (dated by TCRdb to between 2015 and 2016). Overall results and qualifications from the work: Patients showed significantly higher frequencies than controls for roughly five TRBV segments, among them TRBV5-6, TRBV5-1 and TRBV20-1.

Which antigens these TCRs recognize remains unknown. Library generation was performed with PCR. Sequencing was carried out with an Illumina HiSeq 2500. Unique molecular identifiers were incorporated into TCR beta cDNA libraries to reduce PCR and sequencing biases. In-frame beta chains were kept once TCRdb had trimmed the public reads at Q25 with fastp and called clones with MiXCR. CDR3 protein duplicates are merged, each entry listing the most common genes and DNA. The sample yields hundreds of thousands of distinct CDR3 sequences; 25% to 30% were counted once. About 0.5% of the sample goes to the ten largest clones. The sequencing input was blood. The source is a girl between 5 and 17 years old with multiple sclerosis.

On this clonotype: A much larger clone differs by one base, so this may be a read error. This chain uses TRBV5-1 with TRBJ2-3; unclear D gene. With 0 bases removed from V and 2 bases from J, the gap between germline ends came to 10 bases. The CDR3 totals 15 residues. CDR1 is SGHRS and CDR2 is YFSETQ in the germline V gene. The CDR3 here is CASSLELRFTDTQYF. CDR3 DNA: TGCGCCAGCAGCTTGGAGCTTCGGTTCACAGATACGCAGTATTTT.

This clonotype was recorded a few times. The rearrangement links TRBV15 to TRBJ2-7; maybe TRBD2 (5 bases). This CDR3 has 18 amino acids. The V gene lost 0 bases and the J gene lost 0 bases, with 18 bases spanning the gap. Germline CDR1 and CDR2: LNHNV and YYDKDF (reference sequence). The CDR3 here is CATSRDSGLFGSSYEQYF. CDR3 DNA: TGTGCCACCAGCAGAGATTCTGGTCTGTTTGGGAGCTCCTACGAGCAGTACTTC.

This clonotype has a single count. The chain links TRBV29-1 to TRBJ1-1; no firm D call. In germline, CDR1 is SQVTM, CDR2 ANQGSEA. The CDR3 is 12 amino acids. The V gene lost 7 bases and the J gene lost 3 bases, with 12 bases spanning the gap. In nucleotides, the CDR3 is TGCAGCGCCAACCCCCGGGACACTGAAGCTTTCTTT. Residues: CSANPRDTEAFF.

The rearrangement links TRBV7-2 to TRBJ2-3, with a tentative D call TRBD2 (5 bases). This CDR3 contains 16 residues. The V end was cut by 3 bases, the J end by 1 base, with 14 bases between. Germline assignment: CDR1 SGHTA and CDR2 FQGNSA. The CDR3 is CASSLPRAWGTDTQYF. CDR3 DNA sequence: TGTGCCAGCAGCTTGCCGCGGGCGTGGGGCACAGATACGCAGTATTTT.

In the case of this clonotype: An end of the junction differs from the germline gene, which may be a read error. CDR3 residues: CAGSDLAGNTDTQYF. In nucleotides, the CDR3 is TGCGCCGGCAGCGACCTAGCGGGTAACACAGATACGCAGTATTTT. The genes are TRBV4-3 and TRBJ2-3; 8 bases fit TRBD2. Germline V gives CDR1 LGHNA, CDR2 YSLEER. The CDR3 loop spans 15 amino acids.

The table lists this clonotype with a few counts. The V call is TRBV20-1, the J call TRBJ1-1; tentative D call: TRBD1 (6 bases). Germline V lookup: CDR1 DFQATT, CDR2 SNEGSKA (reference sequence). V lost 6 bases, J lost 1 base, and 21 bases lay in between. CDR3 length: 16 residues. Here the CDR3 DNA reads TGCAGTGCCCCTGATCCGGGACATCTAACGAACACTGAAGCTTTCTTT. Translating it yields CSAPDPGHLTNTEAFF.

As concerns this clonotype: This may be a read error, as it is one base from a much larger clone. CDR3 DNA: TGTGCCAGCAGTTTGTTACAGTACAATGAGCAGTACTTC. It is translated as CASSLLQYNEQYF. The V and J genes are TRBV27 and TRBJ2-7; D is unresolved. Deletions cut 3 bases from V and 7 bases from J, with 13 bases between. This CDR3 spans 13 amino acids. Per the germline V gene, CDR1 is MNHEY and CDR2 is SMNVEV (reference sequence).

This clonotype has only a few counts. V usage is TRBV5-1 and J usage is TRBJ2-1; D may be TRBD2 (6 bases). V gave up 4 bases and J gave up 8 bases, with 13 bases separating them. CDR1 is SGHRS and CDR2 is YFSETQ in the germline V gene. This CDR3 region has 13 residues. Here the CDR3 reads CASSLEGRHEQFF. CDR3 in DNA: TGCGCCAGCAGCCTGGAGGGGCGGCATGAGCAGTTCTTC.

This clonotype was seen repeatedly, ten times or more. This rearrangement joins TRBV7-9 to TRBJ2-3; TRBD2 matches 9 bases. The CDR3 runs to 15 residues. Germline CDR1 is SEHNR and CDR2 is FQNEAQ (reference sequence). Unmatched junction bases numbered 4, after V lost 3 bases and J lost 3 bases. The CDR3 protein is CASSFNAGGTDTQYF. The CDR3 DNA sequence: TGTGCCAGCAGCTTCAACGCGGGAGGGACAGATACGCAGTATTTT.

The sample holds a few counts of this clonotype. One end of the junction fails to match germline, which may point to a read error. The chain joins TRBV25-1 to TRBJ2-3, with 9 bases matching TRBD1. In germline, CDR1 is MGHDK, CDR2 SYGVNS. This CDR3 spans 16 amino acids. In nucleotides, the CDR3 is TGTGCCGGCAGTGGAATCGGGACAGGGCGCACAGATACGCAGTATTTT. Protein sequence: CAGSGIGTGRTDTQYF.

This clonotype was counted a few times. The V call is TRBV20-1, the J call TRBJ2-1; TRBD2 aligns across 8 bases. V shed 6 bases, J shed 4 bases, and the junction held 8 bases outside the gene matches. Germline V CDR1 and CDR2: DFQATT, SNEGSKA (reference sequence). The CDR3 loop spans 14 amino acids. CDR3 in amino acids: CSARPGTRYNEQFF. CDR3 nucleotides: TGCAGTGCCCGGCCCGGGACTAGATACAATGAGCAGTTCTTC.

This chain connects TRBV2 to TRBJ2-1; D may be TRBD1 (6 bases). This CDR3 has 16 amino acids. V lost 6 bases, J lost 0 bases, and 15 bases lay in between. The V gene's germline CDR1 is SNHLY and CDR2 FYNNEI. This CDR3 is CASRDGQISSYNEQFF. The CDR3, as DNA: TGTGCCAGCAGAGACGGACAGATCAGCTCCTACAATGAGCAGTTCTTC. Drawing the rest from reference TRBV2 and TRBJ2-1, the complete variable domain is EPEVTQTPSHQVTQMGQEVILRCVPISNHLYFYWYRQILGQKVEFLVSFYNNEISEKSEIFDDQFSVERPDGSNFTLKIRSTKLEDSAMYFCASRDGQISSYNEQFFGPGTRLTVL.

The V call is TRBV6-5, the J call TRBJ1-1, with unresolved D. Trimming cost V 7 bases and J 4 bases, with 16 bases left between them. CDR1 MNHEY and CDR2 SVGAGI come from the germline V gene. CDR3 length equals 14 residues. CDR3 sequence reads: CASKADGKSTEAFF. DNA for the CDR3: TGTGCCAGCAAAGCAGACGGCAAGTCCACTGAAGCTTTCTTT.

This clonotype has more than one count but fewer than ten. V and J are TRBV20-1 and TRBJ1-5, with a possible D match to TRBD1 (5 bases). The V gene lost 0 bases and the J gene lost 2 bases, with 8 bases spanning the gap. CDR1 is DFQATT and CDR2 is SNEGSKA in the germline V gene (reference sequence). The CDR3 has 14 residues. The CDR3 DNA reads TGCAGTGCTAGAGAGCAGGGTGGCAATCAGCCCCAGCATTTT. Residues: CSAREQGGNQPQHF.

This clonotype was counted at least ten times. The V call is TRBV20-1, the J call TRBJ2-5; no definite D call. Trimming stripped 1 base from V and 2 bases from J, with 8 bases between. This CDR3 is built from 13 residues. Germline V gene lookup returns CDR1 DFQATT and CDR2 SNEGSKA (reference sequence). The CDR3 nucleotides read TGCAGTGCTAGAGTTGCAGGTCAAGAGACCCAGTACTTC. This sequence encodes CSARVAGQETQYF.

CDR3 DNA: TGTGCCAGCAGCGTAGACTCCCGGGGGAAGCGGAGGCCTGAAGCTTTCTTT. The encoded protein is CASSVDSRGKRRPEAFF. This chain connects TRBV9 to TRBJ1-1; TRBD1 is a possible D gene (5 bases). V lost 0 bases to trimming and J lost 6 bases, with 21 bases between them. The CDR3 extends over 17 amino acids. CDR1 and CDR2 from the germline V gene are SGDLS and YYNGEE.

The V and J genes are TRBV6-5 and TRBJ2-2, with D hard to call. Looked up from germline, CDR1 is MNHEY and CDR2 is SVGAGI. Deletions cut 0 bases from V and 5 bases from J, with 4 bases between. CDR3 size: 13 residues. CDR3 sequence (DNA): TGTGCCAGCAGTTACTCGGTGACCGGGGAGCTGTTTTTT. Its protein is CASSYSVTGELFF.

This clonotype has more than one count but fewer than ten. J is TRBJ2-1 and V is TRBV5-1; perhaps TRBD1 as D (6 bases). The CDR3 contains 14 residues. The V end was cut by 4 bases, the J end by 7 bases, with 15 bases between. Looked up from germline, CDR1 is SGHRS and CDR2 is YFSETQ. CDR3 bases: TGCGCCAGCAGCCGGGACCCGACAGGTAATGAGCAGTTCTTC. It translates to CASSRDPTGNEQFF.

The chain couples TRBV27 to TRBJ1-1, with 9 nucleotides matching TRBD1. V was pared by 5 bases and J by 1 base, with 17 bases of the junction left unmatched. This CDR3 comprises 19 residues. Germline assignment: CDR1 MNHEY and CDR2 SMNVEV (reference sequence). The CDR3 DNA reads TGTGCCAGCAGTCTACAAACCGGGACAGGGAGACTTAGGAACACTGAAGCTTTCTTT. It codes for CASSLQTGTGRLRNTEAFF.

CDR3: CASSQASPRLFADTQYF. CDR3 nucleotide sequence: TGTGCCAGCAGCCAGGCCAGCCCACGACTTTTCGCAGATACGCAGTATTTT. V is TRBV3-1 and J is TRBJ2-3, with no clear D. V was pared by 3 bases and J by 4 bases, with 20 bases between. The CDR3 extends over 17 amino acids. Looked up from germline, CDR1 is LGHDT and CDR2 is YNNKEL (reference sequence).

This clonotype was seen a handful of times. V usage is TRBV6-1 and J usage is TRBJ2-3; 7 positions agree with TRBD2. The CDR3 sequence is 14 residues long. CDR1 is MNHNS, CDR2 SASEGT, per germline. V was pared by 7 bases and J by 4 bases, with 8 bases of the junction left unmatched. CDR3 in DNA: TGTGCCAGCAACACCGGGACTACGCCAGATACGCAGTATTTT. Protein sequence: CASNTGTTPDTQYF.

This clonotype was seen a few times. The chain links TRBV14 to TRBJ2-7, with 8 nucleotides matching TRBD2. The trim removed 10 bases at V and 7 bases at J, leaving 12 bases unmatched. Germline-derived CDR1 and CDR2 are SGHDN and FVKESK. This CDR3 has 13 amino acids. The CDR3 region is CATSGGAYNEQYF. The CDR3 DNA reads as TGTGCCACCTCCGGGGGGGCCTACAATGAGCAGTACTTC.

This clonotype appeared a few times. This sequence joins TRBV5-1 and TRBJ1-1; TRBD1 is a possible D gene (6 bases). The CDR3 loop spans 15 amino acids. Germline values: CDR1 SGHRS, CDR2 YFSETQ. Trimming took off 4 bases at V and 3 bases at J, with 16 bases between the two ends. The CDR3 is CASSGIGGMDTEAFF. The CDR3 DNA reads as TGCGCCAGCAGCGGTATAGGGGGTATGGACACTGAAGCTTTCTTT.

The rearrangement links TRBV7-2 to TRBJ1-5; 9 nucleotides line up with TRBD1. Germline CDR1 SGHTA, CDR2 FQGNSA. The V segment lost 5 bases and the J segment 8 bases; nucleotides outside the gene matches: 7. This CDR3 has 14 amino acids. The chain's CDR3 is CASSRDRAFKPQHF. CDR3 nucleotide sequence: TGTGCCAGCAGCCGGGACAGGGCCTTTAAGCCCCAGCATTTT.

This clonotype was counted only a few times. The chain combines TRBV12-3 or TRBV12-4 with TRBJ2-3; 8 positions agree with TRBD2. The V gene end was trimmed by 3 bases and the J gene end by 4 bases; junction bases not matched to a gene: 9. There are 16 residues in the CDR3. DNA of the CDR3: TGTGCCAGCAGTTTCCGAGCGGGAGTGGGTTCAGATACGCAGTATTTT. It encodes CASSFRAGVGSDTQYF.

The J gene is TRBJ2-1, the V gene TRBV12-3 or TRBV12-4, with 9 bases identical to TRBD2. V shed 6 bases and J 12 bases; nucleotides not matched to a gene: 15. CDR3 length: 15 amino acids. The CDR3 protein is CASRLAGGPYHGQFF. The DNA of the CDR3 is TGTGCCAGCAGGTTGGCGGGGGGGCCTTATCATGGGCAGTTCTTC.

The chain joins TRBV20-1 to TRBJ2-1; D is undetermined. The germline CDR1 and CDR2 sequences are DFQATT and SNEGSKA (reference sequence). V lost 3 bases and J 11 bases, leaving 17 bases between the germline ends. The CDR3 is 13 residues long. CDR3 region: CSASPTSTRKQFF. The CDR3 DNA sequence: TGCAGTGCTAGCCCTACCTCGACTCGAAAGCAGTTCTTC.

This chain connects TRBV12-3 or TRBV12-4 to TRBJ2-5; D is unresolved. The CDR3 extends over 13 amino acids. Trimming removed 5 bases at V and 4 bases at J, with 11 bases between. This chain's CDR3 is CASSPQAGETQYF. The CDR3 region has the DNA TGTGCCAGCAGTCCCCAGGCCGGAGAGACCCAGTACTTC.

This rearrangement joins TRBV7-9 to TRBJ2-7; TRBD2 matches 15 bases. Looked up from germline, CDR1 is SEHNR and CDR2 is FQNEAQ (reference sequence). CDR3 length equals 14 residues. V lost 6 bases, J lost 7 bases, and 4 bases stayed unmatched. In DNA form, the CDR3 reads TGTGCCAGCAGTCGGACTAGCGGGAGGGGAGAGCAGTACTTC. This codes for CASSRTSGRGEQYF.

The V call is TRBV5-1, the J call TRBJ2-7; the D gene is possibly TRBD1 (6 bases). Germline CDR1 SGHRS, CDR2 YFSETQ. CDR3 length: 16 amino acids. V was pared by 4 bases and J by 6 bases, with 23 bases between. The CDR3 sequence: CASSLVGGATRVEQYF. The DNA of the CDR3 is TGCGCCAGCAGCCTGGTAGGGGGAGCTACACGCGTCGAGCAGTACTTC.

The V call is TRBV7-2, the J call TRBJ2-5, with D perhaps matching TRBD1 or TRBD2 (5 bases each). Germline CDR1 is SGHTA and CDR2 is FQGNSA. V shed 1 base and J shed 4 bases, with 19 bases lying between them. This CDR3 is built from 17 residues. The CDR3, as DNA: TGTGCCAGCAGCTTAGAAATCGGGGCGGTTGGGGGAGAGACCCAGTACTTC. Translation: CASSLEIGAVGGETQYF.

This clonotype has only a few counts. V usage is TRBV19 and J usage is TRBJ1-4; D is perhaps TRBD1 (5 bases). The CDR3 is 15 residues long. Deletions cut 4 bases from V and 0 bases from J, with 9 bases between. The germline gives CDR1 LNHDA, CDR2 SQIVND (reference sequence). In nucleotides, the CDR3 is TGTGCCAGTAGTACCGGACAAGCAACTAATGAAAAACTGTTTTTT. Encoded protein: CASSTGQATNEKLFF.